A selection of T cell receptor beta chains follows, all from one sample in a study of cytomegalovirus exposure and HLA in healthy donors. Assay used: immunoSEQ multiplex PCR; TCRdb lists only in-frame clones, some missing. Among about 200,000 clones listed, about nine tenths were seen once. Sequenced: PBMCs. The receptors were sampled from a woman aged 18 to 35 in good health and CMV-seropositive. The CDR3 runs from the conserved cysteine through the conserved F or W. A D gene is named only where the DNA matches it firmly. Part of the rows lack a size; the others show once, few, many or a class for expanded clones.

abundance,j_gene,v_gene,d_gene,CDR3aa,CDR3nt
NA,TRBJ2-1,TRBV28,TRBD2,CASSFQAAKRGGRYNEQFF,TGTGCCAGCAGTTTTCAGGCTGCAAAGCGGGGCGGTAGGTACAATGAGCAGTTCTTC
NA,TRBJ2-7,TRBV29-1,NA,CSVEDGEYYEQYF,TGCAGCGTTGAAGATGGGGAGTACTACGAGCAGTACTTC
NA,TRBJ2-2,TRBV19,TRBD1,CASRIVGQHTGELFF,TGTGCCAGTAGGATTGTGGGACAGCACACCGGGGAGCTGTTTTTT
NA,TRBJ1-5,TRBV28,NA,CASSPLSEANSNQPQHF,TGTGCCAGCAGCCCCCTAAGCGAAGCGAATAGCAATCAGCCCCAGCATTTT
NA,TRBJ1-2,TRBV28,TRBD1,CASSPFGYGTALNYGYTF,TGTGCCAGCAGTCCTTTTGGTTACGGGACAGCCTTAAACTATGGCTACACCTTC
NA,TRBJ1-1,TRBV6-1,NA,CASSDGRGAHTEAFF,TGTGCCAGCAGTGATGGGCGGGGGGCGCACACTGAAGCTTTCTTT
once,TRBJ1-2,TRBV28,NA,CASSLPLTGFSIGYTF,TGTGCCAGCAGTTTGCCCTTAACAGGGTTTAGTATCGGCTACACCTTC
NA,TRBJ1-1,TRBV6-1,TRBD1,CASSEPGQLFYTEAFF,TGTGCCAGCAGTGAACCGGGACAGTTGTTTTACACTGAAGCTTTCTTT
NA,TRBJ2-7,TRBV5-1,NA,CASSFQGMLHEQYF,TGCGCCAGCAGTTTCCAGGGAATGTTACACGAGCAGTACTTC
NA,TRBJ2-2,TRBV2,TRBD2,CASKRLAGDPTGELFF,TGTGCCAGCAAAAGACTAGCGGGAGACCCCACCGGGGAGCTGTTTTTT
NA,TRBJ2-1,TRBV9,TRBD1,CASSKGPTGGAENEQFF,TGTGCCAGCAGCAAAGGCCCTACAGGGGGAGCAGAGAATGAGCAGTTCTTC
NA,TRBJ2-7,TRBV4-1,NA,CASSQEGGTWVEQYF,TGCGCCAGCAGCCAAGAAGGGGGAACATGGGTCGAGCAGTACTTC
NA,TRBJ2-7,TRBV13,TRBD2,CASSWSGRGYEQYF,TGTGCCAGCAGCTGGAGCGGGAGAGGGTACGAGCAGTACTTC
NA,TRBJ1-5,TRBV19,NA,CASTREGGPQHF,TGTGCCAGTACCAGGGAGGGTGGACCCCAGCATTTT
medium-sized,TRBJ1-2,TRBV30,TRBD1,CAWSVTRTGGSYGYTF,TGTGCCTGGAGTGTAACTCGGACAGGGGGTAGCTATGGCTACACCTTC
NA,TRBJ2-2,TRBV28,TRBD1,CASSSSGQGLTGELFF,TGTGCCAGCAGTTCCTCGGGACAGGGTCTGACCGGGGAGCTGTTTTTT
NA,TRBJ2-1,TRBV4-1,TRBD1,CASSRQAGTGPYNEQFF,TGCGCCAGCAGCCGACAAGCCGGGACAGGGCCCTACAATGAGCAGTTCTTC
NA,TRBJ2-1,TRBV7-3,NA,CASSPRQAYNEQFF,TGTGCCAGCAGCCCCAGACAGGCTTACAATGAGCAGTTCTTC
NA,TRBJ2-1,TRBV27,NA,CASSPPPAIQGTKNEQFF,TGTGCCAGCAGTCCCCCCCCCGCCATTCAGGGAACGAAAAATGAGCAGTTCTTC
few,TRBJ1-5,TRBV2,TRBD1,CASTNRDRNQPQHF,TGTGCCAGCACCAACCGGGACAGAAATCAGCCCCAGCATTTT
NA,TRBJ2-6,TRBV7-9,NA,CASSPQGSGANVLTF,TGTGCCAGCAGCCCGCAGGGCTCTGGGGCCAACGTCCTGACTTTC
NA,TRBJ2-5,TRBV5-1,TRBD2,CASSLGAGGPEETQYF,TGCGCCAGCAGCTTAGGAGCGGGAGGGCCTGAAGAGACCCAGTACTTC
NA,TRBJ1-3,TRBV2,NA,CASSEGRPTGNTIYF,TGTGCCAGCAGTGAAGGCAGGCCGACTGGAAACACCATATATTTT
NA,TRBJ2-7,TRBV14,NA,CASSPTRTGISYEQYF,TGTGCCAGCAGCCCCACTAGAACAGGGATCTCCTACGAGCAGTACTTC
NA,TRBJ1-5,TRBV6-6,NA,CASLGAGALSNQPQHF,TGTGCCAGCCTTGGGGCGGGAGCCCTCAGCAATCAGCCCCAGCATTTT
NA,TRBJ2-2,TRBV29-1,TRBD1,CSVVPGQGIGGELFF,TGCAGCGTAGTACCCGGACAGGGCATTGGCGGGGAGCTGTTTTTT
NA,TRBJ2-1,TRBV6-5,TRBD1,CASSYGRGRNEQFF,TGTGCCAGCAGTTACGGCAGGGGGCGGAATGAGCAGTTCTTC
NA,TRBJ1-2,TRBV25-1,TRBD1,CASSEAAGGSLNYGYTF,TGTGCCAGCAGTGAAGCCGCAGGGGGCTCCTTAAACTATGGCTACACCTTC
few,TRBJ1-1,TRBV14,NA,CASSQRVYTEAFF,TGTGCCAGCAGCCAACGAGTGTACACTGAAGCTTTCTTT